This T cell receptor beta chain was observed in a study of T-cell reconstitution after alpha-beta-depleted transplantation in children. Only a few counts were recorded for this clonotype. This sample's TCRbeta library carried unique molecular identifier barcodes. From the PCR reads, TCRdb called clonotypes with MiXCR, one entry per CDR3 protein. The data show about 540,000 distinct CDR3 sequences, around 20% seen once. V lost 10 bases, J lost 6 bases, and 13 bases lay in between. CDR1 and CDR2 from the germline V gene are LGHDT and YNNKEL (reference sequence). This CDR3 contains 11 residues. The source was PBMCs from the stem cell graft donor, collected from the stem cell graft. The TCR comes from a human donor who donated a stem cell graft to a child with acute lymphoblastic leukemia. The rearrangement joins TRBV3-1 to TRBJ2-7; a weak D match, TRBD2 (5 bases). CDR3 DNA sequence: TGTGCCACCTCGTCCCGGGGCGAGCAGTACTTC. Translated: CATSSRGEQYF.